The 18 T cell receptor beta chains presented below share a single source sample, sequenced in a study of T cell responses to AZD1222 COVID-19 vaccine. Profiling relied on immunoSEQ multiplex PCR, and the TCRdb table lists in-frame clones only, not all of them. The sample lists about 120,000 clones, about 90% occurring once. The material sequenced was peripheral blood, taken on day 0 of AZD1222 vaccination. The source of these receptors is an adult in good health.

The DNA of the CDR3 is TGTGCCACCAGCAGTAGGGGATCCTACGAGCAGTACTTC. Translated, it gives CATSSRGSYEQYF. The chain recombines TRBV15 with TRBJ2-7; a possible D gene is TRBD1 (5 bases). CDR1 is LNHNV, CDR2 YYDKDF, per germline (reference sequence). Trimming took 3 bases from V and 1 from J, leaving 7 bases between them. The CDR3 runs 13 residues.

The chain combines TRBV6-2 or TRBV6-3 with TRBJ2-7; TRBD2 matches 12 bases. Losses at the gene ends were 0 bases for V and 6 bases for J; bases not matched to a gene: 6. The CDR3 runs 16 residues. Germline values: CDR1 MNHEY, CDR2 SVGEGT. In DNA form, the CDR3 reads TGTGCCAGCAGTTACTCCGGACTAGCGGGGCGCGTCGAGCAGTACTTC. It specifies CASSYSGLAGRVEQYF.

The CDR3 loop reads CASSLATSVTYEQYF. In nucleotides, the CDR3 is TGTGCCAGCAGCTTAGCGACTAGCGTGACCTACGAGCAGTACTTC. The chain carries TRBV7-2 and TRBJ2-7; the match to TRBD2 covers 8 bases. The CDR3 extends over 15 amino acids. Trimming removed 0 bases from V and 2 bases from J; junction bases left unmatched: 3. CDR1 and CDR2 (germline): SGHTA, FQGNSA.

The V call is TRBV19, the J call TRBJ2-7; D ambiguous. This CDR3 has 11 residues. V shed 5 bases and J shed 5 bases, with 7 bases lying between them. Germline V CDR1 and CDR2: LNHDA, SQIVND (reference sequence). In DNA form, the CDR3 reads TGTGCCAGTAGTGCCCTTAACGAGCAGTACTTC. It codes for CASSALNEQYF.

CDR3 DNA sequence: TGTGCCAGCAGTTACGGCCCTAATGAAAAACTGTTTTTT. It is translated as CASSYGPNEKLFF. The V call is TRBV6-2 or TRBV6-3, the J call TRBJ1-4; no firm D call. From germline, CDR1 is MNHEY and CDR2 SVGEGT. V lost 2 bases, J lost 3 bases, and 4 bases lay in between. The CDR3 spans 13 residues.

The chain recombines TRBV12-5 with TRBJ2-1, with TRBD1 matching over 8 bases. This CDR3 has 14 amino acids. Trimming cost V 4 bases and J 9 bases; bases outside gene matches: 8. Germline CDR1 and CDR2: LGHNT and FRNRAP. CDR3 protein: CASGWVTGVPEQFF. CDR3 DNA sequence: TGTGCTAGTGGTTGGGTGACAGGGGTTCCTGAGCAGTTCTTC.

The chain recombines TRBV28 with TRBJ2-2, with 7 bases aligning to TRBD2. V trimming: 6 bases; J trimming: 0 bases; junction bases outside the gene matches: 10. The CDR3 sequence is 17 residues long. CDR1 and CDR2 (germline): MDHEN, SYDVKM. The CDR3 sequence is CASRRKKSGANTGELFF. As DNA, the CDR3 is TGTGCCAGCAGACGTAAAAAAAGCGGGGCGAACACCGGGGAGCTGTTTTTT.

This rearrangement joins TRBV11-1 to TRBJ2-5; no definite D call. The CDR3 covers 14 residues. V was cut by 6 bases and J by 4 bases, with 15 bases left in between. The V gene's germline CDR1 is SGHAT and CDR2 FQDESV (reference sequence). CDR3 loop: CASSQTLVGETQYF. The CDR3 coding sequence is TGTGCCAGCAGTCAGACGTTAGTGGGAGAGACCCAGTACTTC.

The chain couples TRBV30 to TRBJ2-3, with TRBD1 matching over 9 bases. The CDR3 is 14 residues long. The germline gives CDR1 GTSNPN, CDR2 SVGIG (reference sequence). V was clipped by 2 bases and J by 6 bases; unmatched bases: 6. The CDR3 sequence: CAWSPTGGADTQYF. CDR3 sequence (DNA): TGTGCCTGGAGTCCCACAGGGGGCGCGGATACGCAGTATTTT.

The chain carries TRBV5-1 and TRBJ2-1; 14 nucleotides line up with TRBD2. Looked up from germline, CDR1 is SGHRS and CDR2 is YFSETQ. The length of the CDR3 is 15 residues. Losses at the gene ends were 4 bases for V and 14 bases for J; bases not matched to a gene: 11. The DNA for the CDR3 is TGCGCCAGCAGCGCCGGGACTAGCGGGGGTTCCACCAAGTTCTTC. Protein product: CASSAGTSGGSTKFF.

V and J are TRBV5-5 and TRBJ2-4; D uncertain. CDR1 is SGHKS, CDR2 YYEKEE, per germline (reference sequence). Trimming stripped 4 bases from V and 0 bases from J, with 5 bases between. This CDR3 is 13 amino acids long. CDR3 in amino acids: CASSLLAKNIQYF. As DNA, the CDR3 is TGTGCCAGCAGCCTATTAGCCAAAAACATTCAGTACTTC.

The chain is built from TRBV6-5 and TRBJ2-3; TRBD2 matches 12 bases. Germline CDR1 reads MNHEY; CDR2 reads SVGAGI. This CDR3 spans 15 amino acids. After removal of 2 bases from V and 6 bases from J, the junction contained 3 bases not matched to a gene. The chain's CDR3 is CASSYGLAGRDTQYF. In nucleotides, the CDR3 is TGTGCCAGCAGTTACGGACTAGCGGGACGGGATACGCAGTATTTT.

This chain links TRBV5-4 with TRBJ2-3; 10 positions agree with TRBD1. There are 17 residues in the CDR3. V shed 2 bases and J 2 bases; nucleotides not matched to a gene: 8. Germline CDR1 reads SGHNT; CDR2 reads YYREEE (reference sequence). CDR3 loop: CASSFEMTGGITDTQYF. The CDR3 region has the DNA TGTGCCAGCAGCTTTGAAATGACAGGGGGCATCACAGATACGCAGTATTTT.

The chain is built from TRBV11-2 and TRBJ2-6; TRBD1 aligns across 7 bases. V gave up 6 bases and J gave up 0 bases; unmatched junction bases: 8. Germline V gene sequence: CDR1 SGHAT, CDR2 FQNNGV. This CDR3 has 17 amino acids. Written as DNA, the CDR3 is TGTGCCAGCAGATCCGGGACAGCAAGCTCTGGGGCCAACGTCCTGACTTTC. Translated: CASRSGTASSGANVLTF.

The gene calls are TRBV19 and TRBJ2-6; possibly TRBD1 for D (5 bases). V lost 7 bases to trimming and J lost 0 bases, with 13 bases between them. The CDR3 spans 16 residues. Germline V lookup: CDR1 LNHDA, CDR2 SQIVND (reference sequence). DNA for the CDR3: TGTGCCAGTACCCCAGGACACTCCTCTGGGGCCAACGTCCTGACTTTC. This encodes CASTPGHSSGANVLTF.

The DNA for the CDR3 is TGCGCCAGCAGTGTTAACTATGGCTACACCTTC. Residues: CASSVNYGYTF. The V and J genes are TRBV10-1 and TRBJ1-2; no clear D gene. Germline assignment: CDR1 WNHNN and CDR2 SYGVQD (reference sequence). The V and J ends lost 4 bases and 1 base respectively, with 1 base between them. The CDR3 contains 11 residues.

This clone was seen a few times. The chain is built from TRBV7-6 and TRBJ1-2; 11 bases fit TRBD1. V shed 1 base and J 4 bases; nucleotides not matched to a gene: 2. Germline CDR1 is SGHVS and CDR2 is FNYEAQ. This CDR3 region has 15 residues. In DNA, the CDR3 is TGTGCCAGCAGCTTAGGGACAGGGGGCGTCTATGGCTACACCTTC. Its protein product is CASSLGTGGVYGYTF.

The chain employs TRBV4-1 and TRBJ2-2; D may correspond to TRBD1 or TRBD2 (6 bases each). The CDR3 consists of 16 residues. Germline assignment: CDR1 MGHRA and CDR2 YSYEKL. The ends were cut back, 1 base at V and 6 bases at J, with 15 bases in the middle. The CDR3 loop is CASSQVGGRRSGELFF. CDR3 DNA sequence: TGCGCCAGCAGCCAAGTTGGGGGGCGTAGATCCGGGGAGCTGTTTTTT.